What follows are 27 T cell receptor beta chains derived from one specimen sequenced in a study of T-cell reconstitution after alpha-beta-depleted transplantation in children. Unique molecular identifiers tagged the TCRbeta library. TCRdb reanalysed the PCR reads using MiXCR and keeps one entry per CDR3 protein. The sample lists 600,000 to 700,000 distinct CDR3 sequences; around 12% were seen once. The sequencing used PBMCs, collected before TCRalphabeta/CD19-depleted stem cell transplant. Receptor source: a girl aged 2 to 10 with congenital amegakaryocytic thrombocytopenia, due to receive a stem cell transplant.

This clonotype was observed a handful of times. CDR3 DNA: TGTGCCAGTGGGCCGAATGGCGATGAGCAGTTCTTC. This encodes CASGPNGDEQFF. The J gene is TRBJ2-1, the V gene TRBV19; D remains ambiguous. The ends were cut back, 8 bases at V and 8 bases at J, with 13 bases in the middle. CDR1 is LNHDA, CDR2 SQIVND, per germline (reference sequence). The CDR3 contains 12 residues.

This clonotype was recorded at least ten times. The chain joins TRBV6-5 to TRBJ1-4, with 8 bases lining up with TRBD1. The length of the CDR3 is 15 residues. With 0 bases clipped from V and 8 bases from J, the junction kept 5 bases outside the gene matches. Germline assignment: CDR1 MNHEY and CDR2 SVGAGI. The DNA of the CDR3 is TGTGCCAGCAGTTACTCCCCGACAGGGGACGAAAAACTGTTTTTT. Protein: CASSYSPTGDEKLFF.

This clonotype has ten or more counts. The chain recombines TRBV7-8 with TRBJ2-7; D unresolved. Per the germline V gene, CDR1 is SGHVS and CDR2 is FQNEAQ. V lost 4 bases and J 2 bases, leaving 12 bases between the germline ends. This CDR3 region has 14 residues. DNA for the CDR3: TGTGCCAGCAGCTCCGAGCAGGTCCCCTACGAGCAGTACTTC. Residues: CASSSEQVPYEQYF.

This clonotype was found a few times. The chain links TRBV12-3 or TRBV12-4 to TRBJ2-6; D remains ambiguous. V was shortened by 7 bases and J by 0 bases, with 4 bases between the two germline ends. The CDR3 runs to 13 residues. The CDR3 sequence is CASKFSGANVLTF. CDR3 coding DNA: TGTGCCAGCAAGTTCTCTGGGGCCAACGTCCTGACTTTC.

The V gene is TRBV2, the J gene TRBJ2-5; D is unresolved. The CDR3 loop spans 12 amino acids. From germline, CDR1 is SNHLY and CDR2 FYNNEI. Trimming removed 7 bases from V and 2 bases from J, with 8 bases in between. CDR3 bases: TGTGCCAGCACTGGGGTACAAGAGACCCAGTACTTC. Its protein is CASTGVQETQYF.

This clonotype was seen a few times. The chain has TRBV12-3 or TRBV12-4 and TRBJ2-2, with 8 bases fitting TRBD1. This CDR3 spans 16 amino acids. V lost 5 bases and J lost 5; bases outside the gene matches: 10. The CDR3 loop is CASSDEVTGGTGELFF. CDR3 DNA sequence: TGTGCCAGCAGTGATGAGGTTACAGGGGGAACCGGGGAGCTGTTTTTT.

The chain couples TRBV7-6 to TRBJ1-1; D call uncertain. V shed 10 bases and J shed 5 bases, with 20 bases lying between them. There are 14 residues in the CDR3. Germline V gene lookup returns CDR1 SGHVS and CDR2 FNYEAQ. The CDR3 reads CATTTDPRGTEAFF. CDR3 sequence (DNA): TGTGCCACTACAACAGATCCGAGAGGGACTGAAGCTTTCTTT.

This clonotype was detected ten times or more. The V gene is TRBV20-1, the J gene TRBJ1-5, with a possible D match to TRBD1 (5 bases). Trimming pared 3 bases from V and 3 bases from J, leaving 9 bases between. Per the germline V gene, CDR1 is DFQATT and CDR2 is SNEGSKA (reference sequence). The CDR3 covers 13 residues. CDR3 region: CSASADNNQPQHF. The CDR3 nucleotides read TGCAGTGCTAGCGCGGACAACAATCAGCCCCAGCATTTT.

The V call is TRBV7-8, the J call TRBJ2-1, with 10 positions matching TRBD2. Losses at the gene ends were 2 bases for V and 7 bases for J; bases not matched to a gene: 14. This CDR3 is built from 18 residues. Per germline, CDR1 SGHVS and CDR2 FQNEAQ. CDR3 nucleotide sequence: TGTGCCAGCAGCTTACTTTCCCTTCGTAGCGGGAGGAAAAATGAGCAGTTCTTC. This encodes CASSLLSLRSGRKNEQFF.

The sample holds many counts of this clonotype. The rearrangement links TRBV5-1 to TRBJ2-5; tentatively, D is TRBD2 (5 bases). Trimming left V 6 bases short and J 1 base short, with 7 bases between. Germline V CDR1 and CDR2: SGHRS, YFSETQ. The CDR3 is 12 residues long. The CDR3 DNA follows: TGCGCCAGCACAACTAGCCAAGAGACCCAGTACTTC. Translation gives CASTTSQETQYF.

This clonotype was observed many times. V usage is TRBV5-1 and J usage is TRBJ2-5; D is perhaps TRBD2 (6 bases). V lost 0 bases and J 3 bases, leaving 12 bases between the germline ends. Germline CDR1 is SGHRS and CDR2 is YFSETQ. This CDR3 has 15 residues. The CDR3 loop reads CASSLEMRREETQYF. The CDR3 DNA follows: TGCGCCAGCAGCTTGGAGATGCGGAGGGAAGAGACCCAGTACTTC. Full variable domain (missing parts from reference TRBV5-1 and TRBJ2-5): KAGVTQTPRYLIKTRGQQVTLSCSPISGHRSVSWYQQTPGQGLQFLFEYFSETQRNKGNFPGRFSGRQFSNSRSEMNVSTLELGDSALYLCASSLEMRREETQYFGPGTRLLVL.

V usage is TRBV5-1 and J usage is TRBJ2-2; D remains unclear. The germline V gene encodes CDR1 SGHRS and CDR2 YFSETQ. Trimming took 0 bases from V and 0 from J, leaving 9 bases between them. This CDR3 is 16 amino acids long. This CDR3 reads CASSLGSRPNTGELFF. Here the CDR3 DNA reads TGCGCCAGCAGCTTGGGTTCCAGACCGAACACCGGGGAGCTGTTTTTT. Full variable domain (remainder filled in from reference TRBV5-1 and TRBJ2-2): KAGVTQTPRYLIKTRGQQVTLSCSPISGHRSVSWYQQTPGQGLQFLFEYFSETQRNKGNFPGRFSGRQFSNSRSEMNVSTLELGDSALYLCASSLGSRPNTGELFFGEGSRLTVL.

To note about this clonotype: A read error may be the cause here, since a much bigger clone is one base away. The chain combines TRBV11-2 with TRBJ2-5; D remains unclear. The CDR3 has 13 residues. Germline CDR1 reads SGHAT; CDR2 reads FQNNGV. CDR3 region: CASCLYLVETQYF. CDR3 nucleotide sequence: TGTGCCAGCTGCTTATACCTAGTAGAGACCCAGTACTTC.

In this sample, this clonotype turned up a few times. The chain links TRBV11-2 to TRBJ1-1; D possibly corresponds to TRBD1 (6 bases). Germline V gives CDR1 SGHAT, CDR2 FQNNGV. The CDR3 loop spans 19 amino acids. Trimming took 0 bases from V and 3 from J, leaving 23 bases between them. The CDR3: CASSLEGGEVLRGDTEAFF. As DNA, the CDR3 is TGTGCCAGCAGCTTAGAAGGGGGAGAAGTGTTAAGGGGAGACACTGAAGCTTTCTTT.

This clonotype came up a few times. This chain joins TRBV7-8 and TRBJ2-1, with 10 bases lining up with TRBD2. The CDR3 spans 14 residues. CDR1 and CDR2 from the germline V gene are SGHVS and FQNEAQ. Germline trimming cut 3 bases from V and 10 bases from J; bases unmatched to any gene: 6. CDR3 nucleotides: TGTGCCAGCAGCTTCCCTAGCGGGAGAGGGGAGCAGTTCTTC. Its protein is CASSFPSGRGEQFF.

Note on this clonotype: Given a much more abundant clone one base away, this may be a read error. The chain joins TRBV12-3 or TRBV12-4 to TRBJ2-1, with 9 nucleotides matching TRBD2. The CDR3 is 15 residues long. In DNA, the CDR3 is TGTGCCAGCAGTTTCGGGGTAGCGGGAGTGGATGAGCAGCTCTTC. Its translation is CASSFGVAGVDEQLF.

The sample holds many counts of this clonotype. The V gene is TRBV20-1, the J gene TRBJ1-3; D unresolved. CDR1 is DFQATT and CDR2 is SNEGSKA in the germline V gene (reference sequence). V lost 1 base and J 2 bases, leaving 6 bases between the germline ends. The CDR3 has 13 residues. CDR3 sequence reads: CSARGTAGNTIYF. CDR3 DNA: TGCAGTGCTAGAGGGACGGCTGGAAACACCATATATTTT.

This clonotype was counted only a few times. The chain is built from TRBV7-8 and TRBJ2-3; 8 bases are shared with TRBD2. Looked up from germline, CDR1 is SGHVS and CDR2 is FQNEAQ. This CDR3 is built from 15 residues. V lost 7 bases, J lost 6 bases, and 12 bases stayed unmatched. The CDR3 region has the DNA TGTGCCAGCACCTCTGAGCGGGAGAACGGGGATACGCAGTATTTT. It yields the protein CASTSERENGDTQYF.

A few counts support this clonotype. V and J are TRBV29-1 and TRBJ2-7, with 7 bases lining up with TRBD1. The ends lost 4 bases at V and 4 bases at J; junction bases unmatched: 13. CDR1 is SQVTM and CDR2 is ANQGSEA in the germline V gene. The CDR3 runs 15 residues. For the CDR3, the DNA is TGCAGCGTTGTTACCCAAACAAACAGGGGTTACGAGCAGTACTTC. It is translated as CSVVTQTNRGYEQYF.

The chain has TRBV6-5 and TRBJ1-4; D is unresolved. This CDR3 comprises 13 residues. Germline V CDR1 and CDR2: MNHEY, SVGAGI. V dropped 2 bases and J dropped 6 bases, with 7 bases sitting between them. DNA of the CDR3: TGTGCCAGCAGTTACGAGGCAGATGAAAAACTGTTTTTT. Protein sequence: CASSYEADEKLFF.

This clonotype was observed at least ten times. The chain couples TRBV10-2 to TRBJ2-1; D is uncertain. Germline V gene data show CDR1 as WSHSY and CDR2 as SAAADI. Trimming took off 0 bases at V and 8 bases at J, with 8 bases between the two ends. The CDR3 has 13 amino acids. This chain's CDR3 is CASSESTPHEQFF. The CDR3 bases are TGCGCCAGCAGTGAGTCGACGCCCCATGAGCAGTTCTTC.

J is TRBJ2-3 and V is TRBV5-1; the D gene is possibly TRBD1 (6 bases). Germline loops: CDR1 SGHRS, CDR2 YFSETQ. CDR3 length equals 16 residues. The V and J ends lost 4 bases and 4 bases respectively, with 19 bases between them. The CDR3 nucleotides read TGCGCCAGCAGCCCAGTATCGAGGGGGAGCGCAGATACGCAGTATTTT. This gives the protein CASSPVSRGSADTQYF. The complete variable domain, with remaining parts taken from reference TRBV5-1 and TRBJ2-3, reads KAGVTQTPRYLIKTRGQQVTLSCSPISGHRSVSWYQQTPGQGLQFLFEYFSETQRNKGNFPGRFSGRQFSNSRSEMNVSTLELGDSALYLCASSPVSRGSADTQYFGPGTRLTVL.

V is TRBV5-4 and J is TRBJ2-1; 10 nucleotides line up with TRBD2. The CDR3 is made up of 15 amino acids. Per the germline V gene, CDR1 is SGHNT and CDR2 is YYREEE (reference sequence). J lost 4 bases, V lost 4 bases, and 5 bases had no gene match. The CDR3 spells CASSVTSGMYNEQFF. The CDR3 DNA is TGTGCCAGCAGCGTTACTAGCGGGATGTACAATGAGCAGTTCTTC.

This clonotype has more than one count but fewer than ten. Mismatch with germline at one junction end may stem from a read error. The genes are TRBV7-9 and TRBJ2-1; TRBD2 agrees at 8 bases. Germline V lookup: CDR1 SEHNR, CDR2 FQNEAQ (reference sequence). CDR3 length: 12 residues. The CDR3 DNA sequence: TGTGCCAGCAGCTTAGTAGGGACTAGTTATGTCTTC. It yields the protein CASSLVGTSYVF.

This clonotype was observed at least ten times. The chain links TRBV10-3 to TRBJ2-7; a weak D match, TRBD2 (6 bases). Germline V gene sequence: CDR1 ENHRY, CDR2 SYGVKD. CDR3 length: 14 residues. V gave up 4 bases and J gave up 3 bases, with 13 bases separating them. The CDR3, as DNA: TGTGCCATCAGTGGGGACTCCCTCGACTACGAGCAGTACTTC. Translating gives CAISGDSLDYEQYF.

In its sample, this clonotype was seen many times. The chain combines TRBV10-2 with TRBJ2-3, with 7 bases identical to TRBD1. J lost 5 bases, V lost 0 bases, and 5 bases had no gene match. The CDR3 sequence is 15 residues long. Germline V gives CDR1 WSHSY, CDR2 SAAADI. The CDR3, as DNA: TGCGCCAGCAGTGAGTCGACCAGGGGGATAGATACGCAGTATTTT. This codes for CASSESTRGIDTQYF.

This clonotype was seen repeatedly, ten times or more. The chain joins TRBV5-1 to TRBJ2-7; D is perhaps TRBD1 (5 bases). The CDR3 is 14 residues long. Trimming took off 2 bases at V and 0 bases at J, with 9 bases between the two ends. The germline V gene has CDR1 SGHRS and CDR2 YFSETQ. DNA for the CDR3: TGCGCCAGCAGCTTCCAGGGTGACTCCTACGAGCAGTACTTC. As protein: CASSFQGDSYEQYF.